This paragraph covers one TCR beta chain sequence. The data originate from a study of OX40 agonist ivuxolimab in advanced cancers. Study at large: Subjects had a mean age of around 63 years, with a range of 23 to 79; just over 80% were male.

Measured with immunoSEQ multiplex PCR; TCRdb has only the in-frame clones, and not every one. The table shows 43,000 or so clones, with about 88% occurring only once. From germline, CDR1 is MNHNS and CDR2 SASEGT. The CDR3 spans 15 residues. V gave up 3 bases and J gave up 3 bases, with 15 bases separating them. The receptor was isolated from an adult with an advanced solid tumor such as melanoma, head and neck, liver or kidney cancer. The rearrangement links TRBV6-1 to TRBJ2-7; unclear D gene. This sample comprised CD4+ or CD8+ T cells sorted from blood, obtained in a trial of the OX40 agonist ivuxolimab. Here the CDR3 reads CASSEPRIYDYEQYF. Here the CDR3 DNA reads TGTGCCAGCAGTGAGCCGAGGATTTATGACTACGAGCAGTACTTC.